The clone carrying this T cell receptor beta chain was counted between two and nine times. Its specificity is unknown. This entry comes from a study of cytomegalovirus exposure and HLA in healthy donors. The overall study: Earlier, 95 million to 130 million unique TCR beta sequences were recovered from roughly 180 million T cells by an analysis.

V was shortened by 3 bases and J by 8 bases, with 5 bases between the two germline ends. The length of the CDR3 is 11 residues. Looked up from germline, CDR1 is SGHAT and CDR2 is FQNNGV. The PCR contained 60 Vbeta and 13 Jbeta primers. Libraries were prepared by immunoSEQ multiplex PCR; TCRdb keeps only in-frame clonotypes and omits some of them. The table includes over 65,000 clones, more than 75% detected once. Broader study findings: TCR beta V- and J-gene trimming was later associated with a missense DCLRE1C variant. Presence/absence analyses treated sequencing depth as roughly uniform across donors.

The V gene is TRBV11-2, the J gene TRBJ2-1; D is ambiguous. Sample: PBMCs. The TCR was taken from a woman in her thirties or forties in good health and CMV-seropositive. The CDR3 region is CASSFIDEQFF. CDR3 coding DNA: TGTGCCAGCAGCTTTATCGATGAGCAGTTCTTC.